Listed below are T cell receptor beta chains from one sample, sequenced in a study of PD-L1 blockade in urothelial cancer. The repertoire was sequenced with immunoSEQ multiplex PCR; TCRdb's copy has only in-frame clones and lacks some. The sample includes tens of thousands of clones, about 72% of them seen just once. Source: PBMCs, taken around atezolizumab (anti-PD-L1) treatment. The receptor source for this set is a man between 65 and 85 years old with urothelial cancer. CDR3s include the opening cysteine and the closing phenylalanine or tryptophan. The D gene is left open where the match is weak. Some rows have no size entry. The others give once, few or many, or a class for an expanded clone.

>15|TRBJ1-5|once|TRBV28|NA
TGTGCCAGCAGTTTACCTCGGGGGGGGCGACAGCCCCAGCATTTT
CASSLPRGGRQPQHF
>15|TRBJ1-4|NA|TRBV7-9|NA
TGTGCCAGCACCTATGGGGGGACCATTAATGAAAAACTGTTTTTT
CASTYGGTINEKLFF
>18|TRBJ1-2|NA|TRBV6-1|TRBD1
TGTGCCAGCAGTGAATTGTTGGACAGGGGTGAAGGGGACTATGGCTACACCTTC
CASSELLDRGEGDYGYTF
>18|TRBJ1-1|few|TRBV5-5|TRBD1
TGTGCCAGCAGCCGGGACCTAAAGCAGGGGGCGCAGGGAACTGAAGCTTTCTTT
CASSRDLKQGAQGTEAFF
>15|TRBJ2-7|NA|TRBV5-1|NA
TGCGCCAGCAGCCCGCAACCAACAGCAGCCTACGAGCAGTACTTC
CASSPQPTAAYEQYF
>15|TRBJ2-7|NA|TRBV7-6|TRBD1
TGTGCCAGCAGACCGGCCGGGACAGGGACCTACGAGCAGTACTTC
CASRPAGTGTYEQYF
>13|TRBJ2-2|few|TRBV5-1|NA
TGCGCCAGCTCTATTAGGGGTACCGGGGAGCTGTTTTTT
CASSIRGTGELFF
>16|TRBJ2-3|NA|TRBV27|TRBD2
TGTGCCAGCAGTTCTAGGACTAGCGGCTACCCAGATACGCAGTATTTT
CASSSRTSGYPDTQYF
>13|TRBJ2-1|NA|TRBV5-1|NA
TGCGCCAGCAGCCAGGATGTGGTGGGTGAGCAGTTCTTC
CASSQDVVGEQFF
>17|TRBJ2-3|NA|TRBV7-6|TRBD2
TGTGCCAGCAGTTCCGATGTAGCGGGGGGGCAGGTAGATACGCAGTATTTT
CASSSDVAGGQVDTQYF
>15|TRBJ2-7|NA|TRBV11-1|NA
TGTGCCAGCAGCTTACTTCAGGTAGGGGCCTACGAGCAGTACTTC
CASSLLQVGAYEQYF
>14|TRBJ1-5|NA|TRBV6-5|NA
TGTGCCAGCAGTGGACAGAGAGAGAATCAGCCCCAGCATTTT
CASSGQRENQPQHF
>14|TRBJ1-1|NA|TRBV4-1|NA
TGCGCCAGCAGCCAAGGGTTCACAGCTTATGAAGCTTTCTTT
CASSQGFTAYEAFF
>14|TRBJ2-3|NA|TRBV4-2|NA
TGTGCCAGCAGCCTGGCGACTAGCACAGATACGCAGTATTTT
CASSLATSTDTQYF
>15|TRBJ2-1|NA|TRBV19|NA
TGTGCCAGTAGTTTTATAGGGGGCTCCTACAATGAGCAGTTCTTC
CASSFIGGSYNEQFF
>13|TRBJ2-7|few|TRBV19|TRBD2
TGTGCCAGTAAGACTAGCTCGGGAGTCGAGCAGTACTTC
CASKTSSGVEQYF
>15|TRBJ2-4|NA|TRBV6-5|TRBD1
TGTGCCAGCAGTCCAGGACAGGGGGCCAAAAACATTCAGTACTTC
CASSPGQGAKNIQYF
>13|TRBJ1-1|NA|TRBV29-1|NA
TGCAGCGTTGAGGGGGCGCGGAACACTGAAGCTTTCTTT
CSVEGARNTEAFF
>14|TRBJ1-5|NA|TRBV25-1|TRBD1
TGTGCCAGCAGTGGTTGGACAGGGCCGGGACCCCAGCATTTT
CASSGWTGPGPQHF
>13|TRBJ2-1|NA|TRBV5-6|NA
TGTGCCAGCACCCTGGGGCGGAGGGGTGAGCAGTTCTTC
CASTLGRRGEQFF
>15|TRBJ2-2|few|TRBV19|TRBD2
TGTGCCAGTAGTGATAGCGGGAGGGCCAATGAGGAGCTGTTTTTT
CASSDSGRANEELFF
>15|TRBJ2-3|NA|TRBV6-1|TRBD2
TGTGCCAGCAGTTTCGGACTAGCGGGAACAGATACGCAGTATTTT
CASSFGLAGTDTQYF
>13|TRBJ2-5|NA|TRBV7-9|TRBD1
TGTGCCAGCAGCAAATGGACAGGATACACCCAGTACTTC
CASSKWTGYTQYF
>16|TRBJ2-2|few|TRBV11-3|TRBD1
TGTGCCAGCAGCCCGGGACAGACTGTGAACACCGGGGAGCTGTTTTTT
CASSPGQTVNTGELFF
>14|TRBJ1-2|NA|TRBV11-2|NA
TGTGCCAGCAGCTTAGGAAAGGAAACAGGGACGCGGACCTTC
CASSLGKETGTRTF
>14|TRBJ2-2|NA|TRBV5-1|TRBD1
TGCGCCAGCAGCCCGGGACAGTACACCGGGGAGCTGTTTTTT
CASSPGQYTGELFF
>18|TRBJ1-1|once|TRBV19|NA
TGTGCCAGTAGGGGGCCAAAAAGTGGGGGGTCAGGGTTCACTGAAGCTTTCTTT
CASRGPKSGGSGFTEAFF
>14|TRBJ1-5|NA|TRBV6-1|NA
TGTGCCAGCAGTGACCCCAGGGGCAGGCAGCCCCAGCATTTT
CASSDPRGRQPQHF
>15|TRBJ1-3|NA|TRBV6-5|NA
TGTGCCAGCAGTTCCGCGGGGACCTCTGGAAACACCATATATTTT
CASSSAGTSGNTIYF
>13|TRBJ2-3|NA|TRBV18|NA
TGTGCCAGCTCACCATACGGGGGAGATACGCAGTATTTT
CASSPYGGDTQYF
>14|TRBJ1-1|NA|TRBV5-6|NA
TGTGCCAGCAGCAGGGCAGGGGTATACACTGAAGCTTTCTTT
CASSRAGVYTEAFF
>16|TRBJ2-3|once|TRBV7-3|TRBD2
TGTGCCAGCAGCCCCGTCGGGACTATTAGCACAGATACGCAGTATTTT
CASSPVGTISTDTQYF
>14|TRBJ2-7|NA|TRBV5-1|TRBD1
TGCGCCAGCAGCCCTGGGACAGGGGCCGGAGAGCAGTACTTC
CASSPGTGAGEQYF
>12|TRBJ2-7|NA|TRBV7-9|NA
TGTGCCAGCAGCCAGACAAACTTCGGGCAGTACTTC
CASSQTNFGQYF
>18|TRBJ1-2|NA|TRBV4-3|NA
TGCGCCAGCAGCCAAGATCCACTTGGCAGAGGCGGATACTATGGCTACACCTTC
CASSQDPLGRGGYYGYTF
>16|TRBJ2-1|NA|TRBV5-4|TRBD2
TGTGCCAGCAGCCCCGGGGGGACTAGGTCCTACAATGAGCAGTTCTTC
CASSPGGTRSYNEQFF
>13|TRBJ2-3|NA|TRBV29-1|TRBD1
TGCAGCGTTCGGGCCCAGGGGGCGAATACGCAGTATTTT
CSVRAQGANTQYF
>13|TRBJ1-5|NA|TRBV18|NA
TGTGCCAGCTCACCACCACAGGGTCAGCCCCAGCATTTT
CASSPPQGQPQHF
>13|TRBJ1-3|NA|TRBV9|NA
TGTGCCAGCAGCGACTCGGCGCGGGGCACCATATATTTT
CASSDSARGTIYF
>13|TRBJ1-3|NA|TRBV5-1|NA
TGCGCCAGCAGCTTGGAGCAGGGGCACACCATATATTTT
CASSLEQGHTIYF
>15|TRBJ2-2|NA|TRBV7-2|NA
TGTGCCAGCAGCTTAGCGGGACTGAACACCGGGGAGCTGTTTTTT
CASSLAGLNTGELFF
>15|TRBJ1-1|few|TRBV4-2|NA
TGTGCCAGCAGCTGGGCAGTGGGTTCATGGGCTGAAGCTTTCTTT
CASSWAVGSWAEAFF
>15|TRBJ2-3|NA|TRBV10-3|NA
TGTGCCATCAGAACCGACAGTTTCAGCACAGATACGCAGTATTTT
CAIRTDSFSTDTQYF
>15|TRBJ2-1|NA|TRBV9|TRBD1
TGTGCCAGCAGCGCCGACGGGACAGGGTACAATGAGCAGTTCTTC
CASSADGTGYNEQFF
>15|TRBJ1-5|few|TRBV5-8|NA
TGTGCCAGCAGCTTGGACGGACAGCCTAATCAGCCCCAGCATTTT
CASSLDGQPNQPQHF
>13|TRBJ2-7|NA|TRBV6-5|NA
TGTGCCAGCAGTCCTCGGGAACAGTACGAGCAGTACTTC
CASSPREQYEQYF
>16|TRBJ2-7|NA|TRBV5-4|TRBD1
TGTGCCAGCACCATCACAAGGGGACAGGGGGCGTTCGAGCAGTACTTC
CASTITRGQGAFEQYF
>16|TRBJ2-1|few|TRBV5-4|TRBD2
TGTGCCAGCAGCGTTCCGGGACTAGCGGTCTACAATGAGCAGTTCTTC
CASSVPGLAVYNEQFF
>15|TRBJ1-1|NA|TRBV6-1|NA
TGTGCCAGCAGTGTCCAGGGGAACTTGAACACTGAAGCTTTCTTT
CASSVQGNLNTEAFF
>16|TRBJ2-3|NA|TRBV5-1|TRBD2
TGCGCCAGCAGCTCAATAGCGGGGGGGAGCACAGATACGCAGTATTTT
CASSSIAGGSTDTQYF